A single sample is the source of the 11 T cell receptor beta chains below, sequenced in a study of blood T cell repertoires in COVID-19. Profiled with immunoSEQ multiplex PCR; TCRdb holds only in-frame clones, not every one. Of 110,000 to 150,000 clones listed, around 80% were seen once; the top ten hold approximately 4%. Sequences were obtained from peripheral blood. These receptors were collected from a man in his 60s with acute or convalescent COVID-19.

The V call is TRBV11-3, the J call TRBJ2-3; TRBD2 might be the D (6 bases). Germline CDR1 reads SGHNT; CDR2 reads YENEEA. The CDR3 contains 14 residues. Trimming removed 1 base from V and 4 bases from J, with 9 bases in between. The CDR3 DNA sequence: TGTGCCAGCAGCTTAGGGAGGGCGGCAGATACGCAGTATTTT. As protein: CASSLGRAADTQYF.

This clone was picked up one time. This rearrangement joins TRBV3-1 (or the pseudogene TRBV3-2) to TRBJ2-7, with 7 bases matching TRBD2. CDR1 is LGHDT, CDR2 YNNKEL, per germline (reference sequence). This CDR3 has 14 residues. Trimming took 6 bases from V and 2 from J; bases not matched to a gene: 7. CDR3 DNA sequence: TGTGCCAGCAGTAGACGCGGGAGTACCTACGAGCAGTACTTC. This sequence encodes CASSRRGSTYEQYF.

V gene TRBV2 combines with J gene TRBJ1-5, with D perhaps matching TRBD1 (5 bases). Germline assignment: CDR1 SNHLY and CDR2 FYNNEI. The CDR3 loop spans 15 amino acids. Trimming removed 4 bases from V and 1 base from J, with 11 bases in between. The CDR3 sequence: CASSVRDGSNQPQHF. The CDR3 DNA follows: TGTGCCAGCAGTGTGCGGGACGGGAGCAATCAGCCCCAGCATTTT.

The chain uses TRBV7-2 and TRBJ1-1, with 8 bases lining up with TRBD1. The germline V gene encodes CDR1 SGHTA and CDR2 FQGNSA. CDR3 size: 14 residues. The V and J ends lost 5 bases and 3 bases, in that order; junction bases with no gene match: 5. This CDR3 reads CASSLSRGHTEAFF. CDR3 DNA: TGTGCCAGCAGCCTGAGCAGGGGGCACACTGAAGCTTTCTTT. Supplemented by reference TRBV7-2 and TRBJ1-1, the full variable domain reads GAGVSQSPSNKVTEKGKDVELRCDPISGHTALYWYRQSLGQGLEFLIYFQGNSAPDKSGLPSDRFSAERTGGSVSTLTIQRTQQEDSAVYLCASSLSRGHTEAFFGQGTRLTVV.

This chain links TRBV19 with TRBJ1-1; TRBD1 matches at 11 bases. Trimming at V came to 5 bases and at J to 3 bases, leaving 8 bases not matched to a gene. CDR1 and CDR2 from the germline V gene are LNHDA and SQIVND (reference sequence). The CDR3 runs 16 residues. The CDR3 reads CASSFSPGQGDTEAFF. The CDR3 DNA is TGTGCCAGTAGTTTCTCCCCGGGACAGGGGGACACTGAAGCTTTCTTT.

The J gene is TRBJ1-4, the V gene TRBV5-4; TRBD1 matches at 9 bases. Per germline, CDR1 SGHNT and CDR2 YYREEE (reference sequence). V lost 3 bases, J lost 8 bases, and 5 bases stayed unmatched. The CDR3 runs 14 residues. CDR3 loop: CASSSQGAHEKLFF. The CDR3 coding sequence is TGTGCCAGCAGCTCACAGGGGGCCCACGAAAAACTGTTTTTT.

The gene calls are TRBV7-2 and TRBJ1-5; a weak D match, TRBD1 (5 bases). CDR1 and CDR2 (germline): SGHTA, FQGNSA. The CDR3 loop spans 15 amino acids. V was trimmed by 0 bases and J by 6 bases, leaving 12 bases between them. CDR3 region: CASSLAWGGVQPQHF. Written as DNA, the CDR3 is TGTGCCAGCAGCTTAGCCTGGGGCGGGGTTCAGCCCCAGCATTTT.

The chain joins TRBV21-1 to TRBJ2-7; the table's D call, TRBD2, has no DNA check behind it. TRBV21-1 corresponds to a pseudogene. The CDR3 runs to 19 residues. This chain's CDR3 is CASSAQSSADKSRTYEQYF. CDR3 DNA sequence: TGTGCCAGCAGCGCCCAATCTAGCGCCGACAAATCTCGGACCTACGAGCAGTACTTC.

V is TRBV28 and J is TRBJ1-1; the D is unclear. Trimming removed 3 bases at V and 5 bases at J, with 7 bases between. The CDR3 has 12 amino acids. Germline CDR1 and CDR2: MDHEN and SYDVKM. The CDR3 here is CASSLWATEAFF. DNA of the CDR3: TGTGCCAGCAGTTTGTGGGCGACTGAAGCTTTCTTT. Combining the CDR3 with reference TRBV28 and TRBJ1-1 gives the whole variable domain DVKVTQSSRYLVKRTGEKVFLECVQDMDHENMFWYRQDPGLGLRLIYFSYDVKMKEKGDIPEGYSVSREKKERFSLILESASTNQTSMYLCASSLWATEAFFGQGTRLTVV.

V usage is TRBV7-9 and J usage is TRBJ2-5; TRBD2 is a possible D gene (5 bases). CDR3 length: 14 amino acids. Trimming left V 3 bases short and J 4 bases short, with 12 bases between. Germline assignment: CDR1 SEHNR and CDR2 FQNEAQ (reference sequence). In DNA form, the CDR3 reads TGTGCCAGCAGCTTCCGGGGAGCGAGAGAGACCCAGTACTTC. Its translation is CASSFRGARETQYF.

The gene calls are TRBV2 and TRBJ2-3; no definite D call. Trimming left V 0 bases short and J 2 bases short, with 12 bases between. CDR1 and CDR2 from the germline V gene are SNHLY and FYNNEI. The CDR3 runs to 16 residues. CDR3 coding DNA: TGTGCCAGCAGTGAAGCGAACCAGGCTTTCACAGATACGCAGTATTTT. Translated, it gives CASSEANQAFTDTQYF.